This T cell receptor beta chain was sequenced for a study of blood T cell repertoires in COVID-19. About the research overall: Samples representing acute and convalescent COVID-19 were sourced from the United States, Italy and Spain.

Repertoires were generated with immunoSEQ multiplex PCR, while TCRdb's copy carries only in-frame clones and drops some. The table records under 150,000 clones, approximately 84% of them present only once. Germline CDR1 and CDR2: MNHEY and SMNVEV (reference sequence). The CDR3 consists of 16 residues. Trimming took off 5 bases at V and 2 bases at J, with 18 bases between the two ends. The specimen was PBMCs or T cells enriched from blood (not recorded which). The gene calls are TRBV27 and TRBJ2-5, with D perhaps matching TRBD2 (5 bases). This clonotype originated in a man in his fifties or sixties in a cohort exposed to, infected with or recovered from COVID-19 (not recorded which). The CDR3 nucleotides read TGTGCCAGCAGTGGAACCACGGGAACCGTACAAGAGACCCAGTACTTC. It yields the protein CASSGTTGTVQETQYF.